This T cell receptor beta chain was recorded in a study of shared clonotypes between healthy human individuals. Nashville, Tennessee was home to all donors, each a Caucasian adult. V was shortened by 8 bases and J by 0 bases, with 13 bases between the two germline ends. CDR1 is SEHNR, CDR2 FQNEAQ, per germline (reference sequence). The CDR3 runs 15 residues. The assay ran at deep level. The replicate PCRs on unsorted PBMC were given approximately 300 ng DNA, which is 25,000 to 35,000 T cell genomes. Assay: immunoSEQ multiplex PCR; the TCRdb copy retains only in-frame clones and omits some. The sample has 450,000 to 550,000 clones; 70% to 80% are singletons.

Material for sequencing was PBMCs. The V call is TRBV7-9, the J call TRBJ2-2; D might be TRBD1 or TRBD2, each matching 5 bases. The TCR comes from a woman aged 35 to 49 in good health. Some clones in this sample may be carry-over from other donors' samples. This chain's CDR3 is CASPSGTANTGELFF. Written as DNA, the CDR3 is TGTGCCAGCCCTTCCGGGACGGCGAACACCGGGGAGCTGTTTTTT.